The rows below give T cell receptor beta chains drawn from one sample of a study of control samples from healthy donors and cancer patients. Data came from immunoSEQ multiplex PCR; TCRdb stores just in-frame clones and leaves some out. Of about 100,000 clones listed, 92% are singletons. Sequenced sample: blood. These receptors were obtained from a woman in her late teens or twenties in good health. The CDR3 runs from the conserved cysteine through the conserved F or W. Each record gives: clone size, V gene, J gene, D gene, CDR3 protein, CDR3 DNA. The D gene is left open where the match is weak. A row's size may be missing; if present it is once, few, many or a size class.

-,TRBV6-5,TRBJ1-1,-,CASSYTESGITEAFF,TGTGCCAGCAGTTACACCGAGTCAGGGATCACTGAAGCTTTCTTT
once,TRBV2,TRBJ2-2,-,CASSSLHTGELFF,TGTGCCAGCAGTAGTCTACACACCGGGGAGCTGTTTTTT
-,TRBV7-9,TRBJ2-2,-,CATLPPVNTGELFF,TGTGCCACCCTCCCTCCCGTGAACACCGGGGAGCTGTTTTTT
once,TRBV11-3,TRBJ2-2,-,CASSQTRRAHGELFF,TGTGCCAGCAGCCAAACCAGGCGGGCCCACGGGGAGCTGTTTTTT
-,TRBV12-3/TRBV12-4,TRBJ1-1,TRBD1,CASSLQGAMGAFF,TGTGCCAGCAGTTTACAGGGGGCGATGGGTGCTTTCTTT
-,TRBV9,TRBJ2-2,-,CASSAPRGRTGELFF,TGTGCCAGCAGCGCTCCCCGGGGGCGCACCGGGGAGCTGTTTTTT
-,TRBV6-6,TRBJ1-1,-,CASSSLHTEAFF,TGTGCCAGCAGTTCGTTACACACTGAAGCTTTCTTT
-,TRBV14,TRBJ1-1,-,CASSQSTRTEAFF,TGTGCCAGCAGCCAATCTACACGCACTGAAGCTTTCTTT
-,TRBV2,TRBJ1-5,TRBD1,CASSSTGGLAQPQHF,TGTGCCAGCAGTTCTACAGGGGGCTTGGCTCAGCCCCAGCATTTT
few,TRBV6-4,TRBJ2-3,-,CASSIGRDITDTQYF,TGTGCCAGCAGTATCGGACGGGATATCACAGATACGCAGTATTTT
-,TRBV7-8,TRBJ2-1,-,CASSFSGGDEQFF,TGTGCCAGCAGCTTCTCGGGTGGTGATGAGCAGTTCTTC
once,TRBV18,TRBJ1-2,TRBD1,CASSSDRPAF,TGTGCCAGCTCTTCGGACAGGCCCGCCTTC
-,TRBV25-1,TRBJ2-1,TRBD2,CASGRERLYNEQFF,TGTGCAAGCGGGCGGGAGAGGCTCTACAATGAGCAGTTCTTC
-,TRBV2,TRBJ2-1,-,CASRAGAIYNEQFF,TGTGCCAGCAGGGCGGGGGCGATCTACAATGAGCAGTTCTTC
-,TRBV30,TRBJ2-3,-,CAWSVTADTQYF,TGTGCCTGGAGTGTAACGGCAGATACGCAGTATTTT
-,TRBV3-1/TRBV3-2,TRBJ2-3,-,CASSQLADTQYF,TGTGCCAGCAGCCAACTAGCAGATACGCAGTATTTT
once,TRBV19,TRBJ2-1,TRBD1,CASRLDRVSENEQFF,TGTGCCAGCCGGCTTGACAGGGTCTCGGAAAATGAGCAGTTCTTC
-,TRBV7-9,TRBJ1-5,-,CASSSGVQPQHF,TGTGCCAGCAGCTCCGGGGTTCAGCCCCAGCATTTT
-,TRBV2,TRBJ1-5,TRBD1,CASSATGVYQPQHF,TGTGCCAGCAGTGCCACAGGGGTATATCAGCCCCAGCATTTT
-,TRBV7-2,TRBJ1-4,TRBD1,CASSLRTGSEKLFF,TGTGCCAGCAGCTTAAGGACAGGGAGTGAAAAACTGTTTTTT
-,TRBV10-1,TRBJ1-1,TRBD1,CASNRGPGTEAFF,TGCGCCAGCAATAGGGGGCCGGGCACTGAAGCTTTCTTT
-,TRBV7-9,TRBJ2-2,TRBD2,CASTLAGGPGGELFF,TGTGCCAGCACTCTAGCGGGAGGGCCGGGCGGGGAGCTGTTTTTT
-,TRBV28,TRBJ1-5,-,CASSPFDRLNQPQHF,TGTGCCAGCAGCCCCTTTGACAGACTCAATCAGCCCCAGCATTTT
-,TRBV24-1,TRBJ2-2,TRBD1,CATSTGTARGELFF,TGTGCCACCAGTACTGGGACAGCCCGCGGGGAGCTGTTTTTT
-,TRBV19,TRBJ1-2,-,CASTPEAADGYTF,TGTGCCAGTACCCCGGAGGCAGCAGATGGCTACACCTTC
-,TRBV20-1,TRBJ2-3,-,CSASRSGRDTQYF,TGCAGTGCTAGTCGGAGCGGGCGGGATACGCAGTATTTT
-,TRBV24-1,TRBJ1-5,-,CATSMGGNQPQHF,TGTGCCACATCTATGGGGGGCAATCAGCCCCAGCATTTT
-,TRBV21-1,TRBJ1-5,-,CASSCRRTGESQPQHF,TGTGCCAGCAGCTGTCGCAGGACAGGGGAGAGTCAGCCCCAGCATTTT
-,TRBV30,TRBJ1-5,-,CAWKGRGLRQPQHF,TGTGCCTGGAAGGGCCGAGGGCTTAGGCAGCCCCAGCATTTT
-,TRBV30,TRBJ1-2,-,CAGDTLQNYGYTF,TGTGCCGGTGACACTCTGCAAAACTATGGCTACACCTTC
-,TRBV9,TRBJ1-1,-,CASSVDNLNTEAFF,TGTGCCAGCAGCGTTGATAATCTGAACACTGAAGCTTTCTTT
-,TRBV7-9,TRBJ1-4,-,CASSPSSVANEKLFF,TGTGCCAGCAGCCCTTCCTCCGTGGCTAATGAAAAACTGTTTTTT
few,TRBV4-1,TRBJ2-5,-,CASSASLAQETQYF,TGCGCCAGCAGCGCCAGCCTAGCCCAAGAGACCCAGTACTTC
-,TRBV9,TRBJ2-2,-,CASSVQVANTGELFF,TGTGCCAGCAGCGTTCAGGTCGCCAACACCGGGGAGCTGTTTTTT
-,TRBV6-5,TRBJ2-7,TRBD2,CASSYSGGTLDEQYF,TGTGCCAGCAGTTACAGCGGGGGGACCCTCGACGAGCAGTACTTC
-,TRBV11-3,TRBJ1-1,-,CASSLGNTVNTEAFF,TGTGCCAGCAGCTTAGGGAATACAGTGAACACTGAAGCTTTCTTT
few,TRBV6-1,TRBJ2-7,-,CASSGATYEQYF,TGTGCCAGCAGTGGAGCCACCTACGAGCAGTACTTC